The clone carrying this T cell receptor (beta chain) was counted at least ten times. Its antigen remains unidentified. Authors of the study amplified TCR beta CDR3 regions from RNA transcripts. The study used the HTBI primer set for a first-round RT-PCR of the TCR CDR3. TCRdb recomputed calls from the multiplex PCR reads with MiXCR, one row per CDR3 protein. The table has approximately 600,000 distinct CDR3 sequences, 11% to 15% seen once. The cohort's ophthalmopathy patients, a group with duration under 3 months, had a Clinical Activity Score of at least 3 and a NOSPECS grade of at least 4. This record comes from a study of T cells in Graves' hyperthyroidism and ophthalmopathy. Germline assignment: CDR1 MNHEY and CDR2 SMNVEV (reference sequence). This CDR3 comprises 15 residues. Between the trimmed V and J ends, which lost 5 bases and 0 bases, there was a span of 14 bases. Findings and limits, study-wide: Ophthalmopathy, which appeared later, was predicted by the model a median 6.5 months before onset.

The chain employs TRBV27 and TRBJ2-7, with D perhaps being TRBD1 or TRBD2 (5 bases each). The sample taken for sequencing was blood. This clonotype was obtained from a woman between 18 and 29 years old with Graves' ophthalmopathy. DNA of the CDR3: TGTGCCAGCAGTAGTCCCAGGGAGAGCTCCTACGAGCAGTACTTC. It is translated as CASSSPRESSYEQYF.